The 10 T cell receptor beta chains below come from one sample, sequenced in a study of OX40 agonist ivuxolimab in advanced cancers. Produced via immunoSEQ multiplex PCR; TCRdb's table is partial and in-frame only. Seen here are 25,000 to 30,000 clones, roughly 87% observed once, and the top ten hold over 12%. The sequencing here drew on CD4+ or CD8+ T cells sorted from blood, taken in a trial of the OX40 agonist ivuxolimab. These TCRs come from an adult with an advanced solid tumor such as melanoma, head and neck, liver or kidney cancer.

The chain couples TRBV27 to TRBJ2-7; 9 positions agree with TRBD2. This CDR3 has 15 amino acids. The germline V gene has CDR1 MNHEY and CDR2 SMNVEV (reference sequence). V dropped 7 bases and J dropped 5; count of bases not matched to a gene: 12. CDR3 amino acids: CASKHPLAGFNEQYF. CDR3 DNA: TGTGCCAGCAAGCATCCCCTAGCGGGATTTAACGAGCAGTACTTC.

The chain joins TRBV27 to TRBJ2-7, with D perhaps TRBD1 (5 bases). V lost 4 bases and J 3 bases, leaving 10 bases between the germline ends. CDR3 length: 13 amino acids. Per the germline V gene, CDR1 is MNHEY and CDR2 is SMNVEV (reference sequence). The CDR3 spells CASSSDTFYEQYF. DNA of the CDR3: TGTGCCAGCAGTTCGGACACGTTCTACGAGCAGTACTTC.

The chain carries TRBV4-1 and TRBJ1-5; perhaps TRBD1 as D (5 bases). This CDR3 is built from 19 residues. The germline V and J ends were trimmed by 1 base and 2 bases, with 21 bases remaining between them. From germline, CDR1 is MGHRA and CDR2 YSYEKL. The CDR3 DNA reads as TGCGCCAGCAGCCAAGGAGCAGGACCCGTGGGGACCCGCAATCAGCCCCAGCATTTT. Its protein product is CASSQGAGPVGTRNQPQHF.

The chain couples TRBV15 to TRBJ1-1, with TRBD1 identical over 7 bases. The germline V gene has CDR1 LNHNV and CDR2 YYDKDF (reference sequence). This CDR3 spans 17 amino acids. Trimming removed 1 base from V and 1 base from J; junction bases left unmatched: 9. CDR3 sequence reads: CATSRARIGTANTEAFF. The CDR3 coding sequence is TGTGCCACCAGCAGAGCCCGAATAGGGACAGCGAACACTGAAGCTTTCTTT.

V and J are TRBV13 and TRBJ2-2, with D uncertain. The V and J ends lost 5 bases and 3 bases respectively, with 4 bases between them. This CDR3 is built from 12 residues. Germline loops: CDR1 PRHDT, CDR2 FYEKMQ (reference sequence). CDR3 residues: CASSRYTGELFF. The CDR3 region has the DNA TGTGCCAGCAGCAGATACACCGGGGAGCTGTTTTTT.

J is TRBJ1-2 and V is TRBV27; no reliable D call. The CDR3 contains 14 residues. Germline V lookup: CDR1 MNHEY, CDR2 SMNVEV (reference sequence). Trimming removed 5 bases from V and 2 bases from J, with 12 bases in between. The CDR3 here is CASSPHAVNYGYTF. The CDR3 nucleotides are TGTGCCAGCAGTCCTCACGCGGTCAACTATGGCTACACCTTC.

The V and J genes are TRBV28 and TRBJ1-1; maybe TRBD1 (5 bases). The CDR3 runs 14 residues. Trimming took 5 bases from V and 4 from J, leaving 14 bases between them. Germline-derived CDR1 and CDR2 are MDHEN and SYDVKM. CDR3 in DNA: TGTGCCAGCAGTCTTCACGGGGGTACCACTGAAGCTTTCTTT. Protein product: CASSLHGGTTEAFF. Full variable domain (outside the CDR3, taken from reference TRBV28 and TRBJ1-1): DVKVTQSSRYLVKRTGEKVFLECVQDMDHENMFWYRQDPGLGLRLIYFSYDVKMKEKGDIPEGYSVSREKKERFSLILESASTNQTSMYLCASSLHGGTTEAFFGQGTRLTVV.

This clone showed up just once. The J gene is TRBJ2-1, the V gene TRBV6-5, with unresolved D. This CDR3 has 14 amino acids. The germline V and J ends were trimmed by 8 bases and 8 bases, with 19 bases remaining between them. Germline V gene lookup returns CDR1 MNHEY and CDR2 SVGAGI. The CDR3 nucleotides are TGTGCCAGCGGGGATCGATACGGGTCCGATGAGCAGTTCTTC. This encodes CASGDRYGSDEQFF.

V usage is TRBV28 and J usage is TRBJ2-1; D uncertain. Per the germline V gene, CDR1 is MDHEN and CDR2 is SYDVKM. The CDR3 sequence is 14 residues long. Deletions cut 8 bases from V and 6 bases from J, with 17 bases between. CDR3: CASAGMETGNEQFF. CDR3 coding DNA: TGTGCCAGCGCTGGGATGGAGACTGGCAATGAGCAGTTCTTC.

This chain connects TRBV30 to TRBJ2-7, with D perhaps assigned TRBD1 or TRBD2 (5 bases each). The V end lost 0 bases, the J end lost 6 bases, and 18 bases lay between the germline ends. Germline values: CDR1 GTSNPN, CDR2 SVGIG (reference sequence). The CDR3 covers 15 residues. CDR3: CAWSVRDLTVIEQYF. DNA of the CDR3: TGTGCCTGGAGTGTAAGGGACCTCACCGTCATCGAGCAGTACTTC. Variable domain in full (rest from reference TRBV30 and TRBJ2-7): SQTIHQWPATLVQPVGSPLSLECTVEGTSNPNLYWYRQAAGRGLQLLFYSVGIGQISSEVPQNLSASRPQDRQFILSSKKLLLSDSGFYLCAWSVRDLTVIEQYFGPGTRLTVT.